The rows below give T cell receptor beta chains drawn from one sample of a study of Ad26.COV2.S vaccination and SARS-CoV-2 variants. Profiling relied on immunoSEQ multiplex PCR, and the TCRdb table lists in-frame clones only, not all of them. The sample records roughly 680,000 clones, around 89% being singletons. Sequencing was performed on peripheral blood, taken in a trial of Ad26.COV2.S vaccine versus placebo. The receptors stem from a person aged 18-60 years who received the Ad26.COV2.S COVID-19 vaccine or a placebo. The CDR3 runs from the conserved cysteine through the conserved F or W. The D gene is left open where the match is weak. Only part of the rows carry a size: once, few, many, or a class if the clone is expanded.

CSVATGVGYTF,TGCAGCGTGGCGACAGGGGTCGGCTACACCTTC,TRBD1,TRBJ1-2,TRBV29-1,NA
CASSLGDGQPQHF,TGTGCCAGCAGCTTGGGAGACGGACAGCCCCAGCATTTT,NA,TRBJ1-5,TRBV5-6,NA
CASSPTGAGNTIYF,TGTGCCAGCAGCCCAACCGGGGCTGGAAACACCATATATTTT,NA,TRBJ1-3,TRBV6-5,NA
CASSYAPGLAGGGRYEQYF,TGTGCCAGCAGCTATGCACCGGGACTAGCGGGAGGAGGTCGGTACGAGCAGTACTTC,TRBD2,TRBJ2-7,TRBV6-6,NA
CASSRGQGAYEQYF,TGCGCCAGCAGCCGCGGGCAGGGGGCCTACGAGCAGTACTTC,TRBD1,TRBJ2-7,TRBV5-1,NA
CSASPGLAKVHSYNEQFF,TGCAGTGCTAGTCCGGGACTAGCGAAGGTTCACTCCTACAATGAGCAGTTCTTC,TRBD2,TRBJ2-1,TRBV20-1,NA
CASRRWGGLNIQYF,TGTGCCAGCAGGAGGTGGGGGGGCCTTAACATTCAGTACTTC,NA,TRBJ2-4,TRBV3-1/TRBV3-2,once
CASSPTSGGGDEQFF,TGCGCCAGCAGCCCGACTAGCGGGGGGGGAGATGAGCAGTTCTTC,TRBD2,TRBJ2-1,TRBV4-3,NA
CASSQFVGGAYEQYF,TGTGCCAGCAGCCAATTCGTGGGGGGCGCCTACGAGCAGTACTTC,NA,TRBJ2-7,TRBV14,NA
CAWSPGRDYEQYF,TGTGCCTGGAGCCCCGGCAGGGACTACGAGCAGTACTTC,NA,TRBJ2-7,TRBV30,NA
CAWSVGETTAQHF,TGTGCCTGGAGTGTAGGCGAGACAACCGCCCAGCATTTT,NA,TRBJ1-5,TRBV30,NA
CASSLDRFSYEQYF,TGTGCCAGCTCACTGGACAGGTTCTCCTACGAGCAGTACTTC,TRBD1,TRBJ2-7,TRBV18,NA
CASRQGASKQYF,TGTGCCAGCAGACAGGGGGCGTCCAAGCAGTACTTC,TRBD1,TRBJ2-7,TRBV2,NA
CASSLSGDGYTF,TGTGCCAGCAGCTTGTCCGGGGATGGCTACACCTTC,NA,TRBJ1-2,TRBV5-6,NA
CASFGQTYEQYF,TGCGCCAGCTTCGGACAAACCTACGAGCAGTACTTC,NA,TRBJ2-7,TRBV10-2,NA
CASSLDQAGELFF,TGTGCCAGCAGCTTAGATCAGGCCGGGGAGCTGTTTTTT,NA,TRBJ2-2,TRBV11-2,NA
CASSPGQGNYGYTF,TGTGCCAGCAGTCCCGGACAGGGGAACTATGGCTACACCTTC,TRBD1,TRBJ1-2,TRBV27,NA
CASSSTDRGQVYGYTF,TGTGCCAGCAGTTCTACGGACAGGGGGCAGGTCTATGGCTACACCTTC,TRBD1,TRBJ1-2,TRBV6-6,NA
CASSFGQGAPGRAGETQYF,TGTGCCAGCAGCTTTGGTCAGGGGGCTCCCGGGAGGGCCGGGGAGACCCAGTACTTC,NA,TRBJ2-5,TRBV11-2,NA
CAIKLLAGIGNEQFF,TGTGCCATCAAATTACTAGCGGGAATCGGGAATGAGCAGTTCTTC,TRBD2,TRBJ2-1,TRBV10-3,NA
CASSLSNEQFF,TGTGCCAGCAGTTTAAGTAATGAGCAGTTCTTC,NA,TRBJ2-1,TRBV12-3/TRBV12-4,NA
CASSLLQGAGTEAFF,TGTGCCAGCAGTTTACTCCAGGGGGCGGGAACTGAAGCTTTCTTT,TRBD1,TRBJ1-1,TRBV27,NA
CASRLNYEQYF,TGTGCCAGCAGACTCAACTACGAGCAGTACTTC,NA,TRBJ2-7,TRBV6-6,NA
CASRRTRGDYNEQFF,TGTGCCAGCAGGAGAACCCGGGGAGATTACAATGAGCAGTTCTTC,NA,TRBJ2-1,TRBV7-2,NA
CASSYAYSTGEQYF,TGTGCCAGCAGTTACGCCTACTCCACCGGGGAGCAGTATTTT,NA,TRBJ2-3,TRBV6-2/TRBV6-3,NA
CASRASFGSPLHF,TGTGCCAGCAGAGCTTCATTCGGTTCACCCCTCCACTTT,NA,TRBJ1-6,TRBV5-8,few